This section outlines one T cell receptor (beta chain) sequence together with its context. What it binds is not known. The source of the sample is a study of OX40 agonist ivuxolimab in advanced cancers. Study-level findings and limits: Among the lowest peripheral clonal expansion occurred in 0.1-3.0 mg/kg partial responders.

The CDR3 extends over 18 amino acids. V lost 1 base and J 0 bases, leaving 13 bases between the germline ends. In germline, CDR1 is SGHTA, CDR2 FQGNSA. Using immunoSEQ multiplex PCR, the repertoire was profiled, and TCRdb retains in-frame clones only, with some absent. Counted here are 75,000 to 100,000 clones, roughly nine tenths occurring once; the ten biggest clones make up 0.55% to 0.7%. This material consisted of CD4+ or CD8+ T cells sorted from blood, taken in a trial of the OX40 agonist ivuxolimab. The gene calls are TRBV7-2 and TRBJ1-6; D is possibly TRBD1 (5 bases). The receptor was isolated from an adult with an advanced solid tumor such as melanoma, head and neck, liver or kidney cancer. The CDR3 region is CASSLVAGTSSYNSPLHF. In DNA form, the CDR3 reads TGTGCCAGCAGCTTAGTGGCGGGGACCAGCTCCTATAATTCACCCCTCCACTTT.